The 13 T cell receptor beta chains listed next were all sequenced from one sample in a study of blood T cell repertoires in COVID-19. Method: immunoSEQ multiplex PCR; TCRdb's copy keeps in-frame clones and lacks some. The sample has about 230,000 clones; just over 85% are singletons. The specimen sequenced was peripheral blood. The receptors come from a man aged 50-60 years with COVID-19, enrolled during active disease.

The chain combines TRBV7-2 with TRBJ1-6, with D possibly matching TRBD1 (5 bases). The CDR3 has 13 residues. Germline V gene data show CDR1 as SGHTA and CDR2 as FQGNSA. The V gene lost 5 bases and the J gene lost 9 bases, with 11 bases spanning the gap. This chain's CDR3 is CASSPQGSSPLHF. CDR3 bases: TGTGCCAGCAGCCCTCAGGGCAGTTCACCCCTCCACTTT. Combining the CDR3 with reference TRBV7-2 and TRBJ1-6 gives the whole variable domain GAGVSQSPSNKVTEKGKDVELRCDPISGHTALYWYRQSLGQGLEFLIYFQGNSAPDKSGLPSDRFSAERTGGSVSTLTIQRTQQEDSAVYLCASSPQGSSPLHFGNGTRLTVT.

The chain uses TRBV5-1 and TRBJ2-7; a possible D gene is TRBD2 (5 bases). The CDR3 totals 16 residues. The V end lost 0 bases, the J end lost 1 base, and 14 bases lay between the germline ends. Germline CDR1 SGHRS, CDR2 YFSETQ. In DNA, the CDR3 is TGCGCCAGCAGCTTGGCTGAGGGAGCCTATTCCTACGAGCAGTACTTC. Translated: CASSLAEGAYSYEQYF.

This chain links TRBV12-3 or TRBV12-4 with TRBJ1-5, with TRBD1 as a possible D gene (5 bases). The CDR3 is made up of 12 amino acids. V was trimmed by 1 base and J by 9 bases, leaving 7 bases between them. The CDR3: CASSLDRGPQHF. The CDR3 bases are TGTGCCAGCAGTTTAGATAGGGGGCCCCAGCATTTT.

The rearrangement uses TRBV5-1 and TRBJ1-5; TRBD1 is a possible D gene (6 bases). Trimming took off 0 bases at V and 4 bases at J, with 14 bases between the two ends. The CDR3 length is 16 residues. CDR1 SGHRS and CDR2 YFSETQ come from the germline V gene. As DNA, the CDR3 is TGCGCCAGCAGCTTGGTATTTGGGGGCTTGAATCAGCCCCAGCATTTT. It specifies CASSLVFGGLNQPQHF.

The V and J genes are TRBV15 and TRBJ1-3, with 7 positions matching TRBD1. Germline CDR1 LNHNV, CDR2 YYDKDF (reference sequence). The CDR3 has 18 residues. The junction had 10 bases not matched to a gene; V was cut back by 1 base and J by 1 base. The CDR3 spells CATSRAEDRWMSGNTIYF. DNA for the CDR3: TGTGCCACCAGCAGAGCTGAGGACAGGTGGATGTCTGGAAACACCATATATTTT.

This clone has only one observation. The chain carries TRBV3-1 (or the pseudogene TRBV3-2) and TRBJ1-2; weak D call: TRBD1 (6 bases). Germline CDR1 reads LGHDT; CDR2 reads YNNKEL (reference sequence). Trimming took 1 base from V and 4 from J, leaving 10 bases between them. The CDR3 contains 14 residues. The CDR3 DNA follows: TGTGCCAGCAGCCAAGCCCAGGGGACCTATGGCTACACCTTC. It is translated as CASSQAQGTYGYTF.

The chain uses TRBV4-1 and TRBJ1-5; the D is unclear. This CDR3 spans 14 amino acids. The ends were cut back, 1 base at V and 1 base at J, with 5 bases in the middle. CDR1 MGHRA and CDR2 YSYEKL come from the germline V gene. CDR3 nucleotide sequence: TGCGCCAGCAGCCAAGTATCGAGCAATCAGCCCCAGCATTTT. Encoded protein: CASSQVSSNQPQHF.

This chain links TRBV7-3 with TRBJ2-1, with 9 bases aligning to TRBD2. Germline V gene data show CDR1 as SGHTA and CDR2 as FQGTGA. The CDR3 loop spans 16 amino acids. The junction had 13 bases not matched to a gene; V was cut back by 4 bases and J by 9 bases. The CDR3: CASSSDRRGGSVEQFF. In DNA, the CDR3 is TGTGCCAGCAGCTCCGATAGGCGGGGGGGTTCTGTTGAGCAGTTCTTC.

The rearrangement links TRBV18 to TRBJ2-5, with 9 nucleotides matching TRBD2. The junction had 7 bases not matched to a gene; V was cut back by 3 bases and J by 2 bases. The germline CDR1 and CDR2 sequences are KGHSH and LQKENI. There are 16 residues in the CDR3. DNA of the CDR3: TGTGCCAGCTCACCGAGTAGCGGGAGTTCACAAGAGACCCAGTACTTC. Translation gives CASSPSSGSSQETQYF. Full variable domain (missing parts from reference TRBV18 and TRBJ2-5): NAGVMQNPRHLVRRRGQEARLRCSPMKGHSHVYWYRQLPEEGLKFMVYLQKENIIDESGMPKERFSAEFPKEGPSILRIQQVVRGDSAAYFCASSPSSGSSQETQYFGPGTRLLVL.

The chain employs TRBV12-3 or TRBV12-4 and TRBJ2-7, with D perhaps TRBD1 (6 bases). CDR3 length: 13 amino acids. The V and J ends lost 6 bases and 3 bases respectively, with 12 bases between them. CDR3 coding DNA: TGTGCCAGCAGCAACAGGGAGTTCTACGAGCAGTACTTC. Protein: CASSNREFYEQYF.

The chain employs TRBV12-3 or TRBV12-4 and TRBJ1-1; D gene uncertain. The germline V and J ends were trimmed by 5 bases and 2 bases, with 9 bases remaining between them. The CDR3 contains 13 residues. CDR3 bases: TGTGCCAGCAGTCCCCCGGTCAACACTGAAGCTTTCTTT. Translation: CASSPPVNTEAFF.

The chain links TRBV24-1 to TRBJ2-7, with TRBD2 matching over 15 bases. Trimming removed 3 bases from V and 0 bases from J; junction bases left unmatched: 5. Germline V CDR1 and CDR2: KGHDR, SFDVKD. This CDR3 has 18 residues. The CDR3 spells CATSDPGLAGGNSYEQYF. For the CDR3, the DNA is TGTGCCACCAGTGATCCCGGACTAGCGGGAGGGAACTCCTACGAGCAGTACTTC.

The chain employs TRBV28 and TRBJ2-1; TRBD2 is a possible D gene (5 bases). Deletions cut 6 bases from V and 6 bases from J, with 21 bases between. Germline-derived CDR1 and CDR2 are MDHEN and SYDVKM. The CDR3 loop spans 16 amino acids. As DNA, the CDR3 is TGTGCCAGCAGCCCACCGGAGGCCTCGTCGGGCAATGAGCAGTTCTTC. This codes for CASSPPEASSGNEQFF.